This T cell receptor (beta chain) was documented in a study of cytomegalovirus exposure and HLA in healthy donors. General observations from the study: Three chains tied to CMV proved CMV antigen-specific in vitro.

On this clone: Its antigen is not known.

Germline-derived CDR1 and CDR2 are GTSNPN and SVGIG (reference sequence). The CDR3 covers 14 residues. Trimming left V 1 base short and J 10 bases short, with 17 bases between. The PCR had 60 Vbeta and 13 Jbeta primers. The method was immunoSEQ multiplex PCR; TCRdb's version includes in-frame clones alone and lacks a portion of them. The table shows 100,000 to 150,000 clones, with 70% to 80% occurring only once. The TCR was taken from a woman aged 60-70 years in good health and CMV-seropositive. Specimen: PBMCs. This chain uses TRBV30 with TRBJ1-5; no reliable D call. The CDR3 sequence: CAWSAETSRGPQHF. The CDR3 DNA reads as TGTGCCTGGAGTGCGGAAACCTCGAGAGGACCCCAGCATTTT.